In its sample, the clone carrying this TCR beta chain was seen many times. The source of the sample is a study of low-dose radiotherapy and immunotherapy resistance in tumors. The overall study: Cohort 1 was given 0.5 Gy per fraction every 2 weeks, for 6.5 Gy total.

As for time point: before trial treatment. Alpha and beta chains were covered, as first-strand cDNA relied on TRAV- and TRBV-specific primers. TCRs were amplified for around 20 PCR cycles with a constant-region primer and V-primer adapter. One entry per CDR3 protein, called by TCRdb with MiXCR from the reads. In the table there are 35,000 to 50,000 distinct CDR3 sequences, about a third of which are singletons. The sample was PBMCs, taken before treatment. This clonotype originated in a male donor with gallbladder cancer.

DNA of the CDR3: TGTGCCAGCAGCTTAAGTGGGGAGCGCCAAGAGACCCAGTACTTC. This translates into CASSLSGERQETQYF. This chain uses TRBV7-3 with TRBJ2-5; D is possibly TRBD2 (5 bases). This CDR3 region has 15 residues. The V gene lost 1 base and the J gene lost 1 base, with 10 bases spanning the gap. Per germline, CDR1 SGHTA and CDR2 FQGTGA.